Each of the 10 T cell receptor beta chains below was sequenced from the same sample in a study of tumor-infiltrating lymphocytes in oesophageal squamous cell carcinoma (dated by TCRdb to 2016 to 2017). The library was built by means of PCR. The run used an Illumina HiSeq 2000. The public reads were reprocessed in TCRdb via fastp at Q25 and MiXCR, keeping in-frame beta chains. Rows merge per CDR3 protein into single entries with the most common DNA and genes. For this sample the table gives 9,000 to 13,000 distinct CDR3 sequences, of which roughly 50% were detected only once. The ten most abundant clones make up over 30% of the sample. The sequenced sample was esophageal tumor tissue. All receptors come from a female donor with esophageal squamous cell carcinoma.

This clonotype was found a few times. This sequence joins TRBV7-2 and TRBJ2-5, with D uncertain. The CDR3 loop spans 13 amino acids. V gave up 5 bases and J gave up 3 bases, with 10 bases separating them. In germline, CDR1 is SGHTA, CDR2 FQGNSA. The CDR3 nucleotides are TGTGCCAGCAGCCGGAGCCGGGAAGAGACCCAGTACTTC. Translating it yields CASSRSREETQYF.

This chain uses TRBV12-3 or TRBV12-4 with TRBJ2-3; D gene uncertain. V lost 5 bases to trimming and J lost 0 bases, with 6 bases between them. This CDR3 is 13 amino acids long. This chain's CDR3 is CASSTGSTDTQYF. As DNA, the CDR3 is TGTGCCAGCAGTACTGGTAGCACAGATACGCAGTATTTT.

The genes are TRBV6-2 or TRBV6-3 and TRBJ2-5; tentative D call: TRBD1 (6 bases). The CDR3 spans 14 residues. Trimming pared 5 bases from V and 5 bases from J, leaving 15 bases between. Germline V gene data show CDR1 as MNHEY and CDR2 as SVGEGT. The CDR3 DNA is TGTGCCAGCAGTAAAGCGGACAGCCCGGAGACCCAGTACTTC. This sequence encodes CASSKADSPETQYF.

This clonotype appeared many times. This chain connects TRBV7-9 to TRBJ2-5, with 7 bases that match TRBD1. V lost 3 bases, J lost 5 bases, and 15 bases stayed unmatched. This CDR3 is built from 17 residues. Germline CDR1 SEHNR, CDR2 FQNEAQ (reference sequence). CDR3 DNA: TGTGCCAGCAGCTTCTCTACCGGGACAGAGGGGCGGGAGACCCAGTACTTC. As protein: CASSFSTGTEGRETQYF.

Only a few counts were recorded for this clonotype. V and J are TRBV7-3 and TRBJ2-7; D is uncertain. V gave up 0 bases and J gave up 4 bases, with 13 bases separating them. The CDR3 sequence is 15 residues long. Germline V gene lookup returns CDR1 SGHTA and CDR2 FQGTGA. CDR3 DNA sequence: TGTGCCAGCAGCTTAACGGCAGCACCCTCTTACGAGCAGTACTTC. Its protein is CASSLTAAPSYEQYF.

In its sample, this clonotype is medium-sized. This rearrangement joins TRBV7-3 to TRBJ2-7; D gene uncertain. From germline, CDR1 is SGHTA and CDR2 FQGTGA. Between the trimmed V and J ends, which lost 5 bases and 12 bases, there was a span of 8 bases. The CDR3 runs 9 residues. For the CDR3, the DNA is TGTGCCAGCAGCCCCTCCCCGTACTTC. It yields the protein CASSPSPYF.

This chain joins TRBV7-3 and TRBJ2-7, with unresolved D. The closer fit of TRBJ2-1 to the DNA end suggests the J call may be wrong. Germline V CDR1 and CDR2: SGHTA, FQGTGA. The CDR3 totals 12 residues. CDR3 sequence reads: CASSPTSGEQFF. The DNA for the CDR3 is TGTGCCAGCAGCCCAACAAGTGGTGAGCAGTTCTTC.

In its sample, this clonotype was seen many times. One junction end does not reproduce the germline sequence, and a read error may be involved. The chain carries TRBV2 and TRBJ2-7; 8 bases are a match to TRBD2. The CDR3 contains 11 residues. Germline V gene lookup returns CDR1 SNHLY and CDR2 FYNNEI. The CDR3 DNA sequence: TGTGCCAGCAGTGGGGGCGGGACTAGTGGCTTC. As protein: CASSGGGTSGF.

The rearrangement uses TRBV7-3 and TRBJ2-1, with D perhaps matching TRBD1 (5 bases). Trimming stripped 4 bases from V and 5 bases from J, with 12 bases between. Germline V gives CDR1 SGHTA, CDR2 FQGTGA. The CDR3 has 14 residues. In DNA form, the CDR3 reads TGTGCCAGCAGCTGGGGCGGACCAAACAATGAGCAGTTCTTC. Residues: CASSWGGPNNEQFF.

The J gene is TRBJ2-3, the V gene TRBV7-2, with TRBD2 matching over 8 bases. The tail of the sequence fits TRBJ2-5 better, so the J call may be wrong. The CDR3 has 14 residues. CDR1 is SGHTA and CDR2 is FQGNSA in the germline V gene. CDR3 region: CASSAQGGGETQYF. For the CDR3, the DNA is TGTGCCAGCAGCGCCCAAGGCGGGGGGGAGACCCAGTACTTC.